This TCR beta chain was recorded in a study of tumor and adjacent non-tumor tissue in lung cancer. For the study at large: On average, productive TCRbeta reads reached about 4.17 million per sample.

This sample's RNA came from whole unsorted tissue. Concerning this clonotype: This is likely a read error, given that the CDR3 carries no conserved phenylalanine or tryptophan at its end.

A modified ARM-PCR protocol with three rounds of nested PCR amplified TCRbeta. In TCRdb, the multiplex PCR reads were re-called with MiXCR into one record per CDR3 protein. The repertoire holds about 110,000 distinct CDR3 sequences, with 84% as singletons. The specimen was lung tumor tissue. The sequence came from a man between 70 and 80 years old with non-small cell lung cancer.

The CDR3 DNA sequence: TGCAGTGCTAGAGCTCAGTTCGGACGGTCGGGGACTGAAGCTTTCCTT. It translates to CSARAQFGRSGTEAFL. The rearrangement links TRBV20-1 to TRBJ1-1, with D uncertain. In germline, CDR1 is DFQATT, CDR2 SNEGSKA (reference sequence). Trimming pared 1 base from V and 5 bases from J, leaving 20 bases between. CDR3 length: 16 amino acids.